The 15 T cell receptor beta chains presented below share a single source sample, sequenced in a study of cytomegalovirus exposure and HLA in healthy donors. The PCR had 60 Vbeta and 13 Jbeta primers. The table came from immunoSEQ multiplex PCR; TCRdb's copy has only in-frame clones and leaves some out. Recorded for this sample: approximately 120,000 clones. The sample comprised PBMCs. Receptors were obtained from a man in his forties in good health and CMV-seronegative.

The chain has TRBV11-3 and TRBJ2-1; D may be TRBD2 (6 bases). Germline loops: CDR1 SGHNT, CDR2 YENEEA. The length of the CDR3 is 14 residues. Trimming pared 5 bases from V and 5 bases from J, leaving 13 bases between. The CDR3: CASSTLGLDNEQFF. The CDR3 nucleotides are TGTGCCAGCAGCACCTTGGGACTGGACAATGAGCAGTTCTTC.

The chain combines TRBV6-1 with TRBJ2-1; the match to TRBD2 covers 11 bases. This CDR3 is built from 19 residues. Germline V gives CDR1 MNHNS, CDR2 SASEGT. V dropped 3 bases and J dropped 2; count of bases not matched to a gene: 12. The CDR3 DNA reads as TGTGCCAGCAGTGATCCTAGCGGGAGGATCCAGAGGGCCTACAATGAGCAGTTCTTC. It translates to CASSDPSGRIQRAYNEQFF.

The chain has TRBV19 and TRBJ1-2; weak D call: TRBD1 (6 bases). V lost 6 bases to trimming and J lost 6 bases, with 14 bases between them. The CDR3 runs 13 residues. Germline V CDR1 and CDR2: LNHDA, SQIVND (reference sequence). CDR3 DNA: TGTGCCAGTAGGTCGACAGGTGAGGATGGCTACACCTTC. It is translated as CASRSTGEDGYTF.

The CDR3 DNA follows: TGTGCCAGCAGCCCTAGCGGGAGTTCAAATACGCAGTATTTT. It codes for CASSPSGSSNTQYF. J is TRBJ2-3 and V is TRBV14, with 10 bases identical to TRBD2. This CDR3 spans 14 amino acids. V was clipped by 4 bases and J by 7 bases; unmatched bases: 5. Germline CDR1 reads SGHDN; CDR2 reads FVKESK.

The chain carries TRBV13 and TRBJ2-1, with 10 bases fitting TRBD2. The CDR3 has 15 amino acids. V trimming: 4 bases; J trimming: 10 bases; junction bases outside the gene matches: 10. Germline values: CDR1 PRHDT, CDR2 FYEKMQ (reference sequence). CDR3 residues: CASSYRGLAGEEQFF. The DNA of the CDR3 is TGTGCCAGCAGCTATCGAGGGCTAGCGGGAGAAGAGCAGTTCTTC.

The rearrangement uses TRBV6-1 and TRBJ1-5, with a possible D match to TRBD1 (5 bases). The CDR3 extends over 12 amino acids. Trimming left V 4 bases short and J 7 bases short, with 8 bases between. The V gene's germline CDR1 is MNHNS and CDR2 SASEGT. CDR3 sequence: CASSGGDQPQHF. CDR3 bases: TGTGCCAGCAGTGGGGGCGACCAGCCCCAGCATTTT.

This sequence joins TRBV28 and TRBJ2-3; possible D gene TRBD1, 6 bases. From germline, CDR1 is MDHEN and CDR2 SYDVKM. Trimming took off 5 bases at V and 0 bases at J, with 12 bases between the two ends. The CDR3 extends over 15 amino acids. For the CDR3, the DNA is TGTGCCAGCAGTCAAGGGGGTCTGAGCACAGATACGCAGTATTTT. This translates into CASSQGGLSTDTQYF.

This chain joins TRBV7-8 and TRBJ2-1; 11 bases are shared with TRBD2. V shed 1 base and J 7 bases; nucleotides not matched to a gene: 12. Looked up from germline, CDR1 is SGHVS and CDR2 is FQNEAQ. The CDR3 has 18 amino acids. CDR3 region: CASSLVAGGRLAGNEQFF. Written as DNA, the CDR3 is TGTGCCAGCAGCTTAGTGGCAGGGGGAAGACTAGCGGGAAATGAGCAGTTCTTC.

This chain connects TRBV7-9 to TRBJ2-7, with a tentative D call TRBD2 (5 bases). Deletions cut 3 bases from V and 6 bases from J, with 12 bases between. The CDR3 contains 13 residues. Germline CDR1 SEHNR, CDR2 FQNEAQ (reference sequence). The CDR3 sequence: CASSFKDLPEQYF. CDR3 nucleotide sequence: TGTGCCAGCAGCTTTAAGGACTTGCCCGAGCAGTACTTC. The entire variable domain, with the rest obtained from reference TRBV7-9 and TRBJ2-7, is as follows: DTGVSQNPRHKITKRGQNVTFRCDPISEHNRLYWYRQTLGQGPEFLTYFQNEAQLEKSRLLSDRFSAERPKGSFSTLEIQRTEQGDSAMYLCASSFKDLPEQYFGPGTRLTVT.

V gene TRBV7-8 combines with J gene TRBJ2-1, with TRBD1 as a possible D gene (5 bases). V lost 0 bases and J lost 7, with 16 bases in between. Germline loops: CDR1 SGHVS, CDR2 FQNEAQ. This CDR3 is built from 16 residues. CDR3 in amino acids: CASSLALPNPGNEQFF. The CDR3 DNA is TGTGCCAGCAGCTTAGCATTACCCAACCCAGGGAATGAGCAGTTCTTC.

V usage is TRBV25-1 and J usage is TRBJ1-2, with D unclear. Deletions cut 5 bases from V and 8 bases from J, with 9 bases between. This CDR3 is built from 11 residues. The germline V gene has CDR1 MGHDK and CDR2 SYGVNS. The CDR3 nucleotides read TGTGCCAGCAGTCAGGTTGACGGCTACACCTTC. Protein: CASSQVDGYTF.

V is TRBV11-2 and J is TRBJ1-2; 8 bases line up with TRBD1. Per germline, CDR1 SGHAT and CDR2 FQNNGV. The ends lost 5 bases at V and 5 bases at J; junction bases unmatched: 7. The CDR3 spans 14 residues. This CDR3 is CASSLRQGRYGYTF. The CDR3 DNA sequence: TGTGCCAGCAGCCTTCGACAGGGGCGGTATGGCTACACCTTC.

This chain links TRBV11-3 with TRBJ2-2, with D tentatively TRBD2 (6 bases). The V end was cut by 5 bases, the J end by 3 bases, with 16 bases between. The V gene's germline CDR1 is SGHNT and CDR2 YENEEA. The CDR3 length is 16 residues. The CDR3 region is CASSPGDDADTGELFF. In DNA form, the CDR3 reads TGTGCCAGCAGCCCGGGGGACGATGCGGACACCGGGGAGCTGTTTTTT.

CDR3 DNA: TGCGCCAGCAGTGCGTTCCCGGGACAGAGAATGTACTTC. This gives the protein CASSAFPGQRMYF. The chain links TRBV10-1 to TRBJ2-7; 7 positions agree with TRBD1. The J segment lost 12 bases and the V segment lost 4 bases, leaving 12 bases of the junction unmatched. The CDR3 runs to 13 residues. The germline V gene has CDR1 WNHNN and CDR2 SYGVQD (reference sequence).

The chain has TRBV11-2 and TRBJ2-1, with 8 bases that match TRBD1. CDR3 length equals 15 residues. V dropped 4 bases and J dropped 3; count of bases not matched to a gene: 5. Germline-derived CDR1 and CDR2 are SGHAT and FQNNGV. The CDR3 is CASSYGQGGYNEQFF. The CDR3 DNA sequence: TGTGCCAGCAGCTATGGACAGGGAGGCTACAATGAGCAGTTCTTC.